Following are 26 T cell receptor beta chains from one sample sequenced in a study of technical replicates of blood from a handful of donors. Libraries were prepared by immunoSEQ multiplex PCR; TCRdb keeps only in-frame clonotypes and omits some of them. The sample has around 80,000 clones, 90% to 97% seen once. Sequencing was done on a sample of T cells isolated from PBMCs. These receptors were taken from a human donor in good health.

The rearrangement joins TRBV7-6 to TRBJ1-1; TRBD1 matches 8 bases. V dropped 1 base and J dropped 4; count of bases not matched to a gene: 8. Looked up from germline, CDR1 is SGHVS and CDR2 is FNYEAQ. The CDR3 loop spans 16 amino acids. The CDR3 here is CASSLGGTGKGTEAFF. CDR3 DNA: TGTGCCAGCAGCTTAGGGGGGACAGGAAAAGGCACTGAAGCTTTCTTT. The entire variable domain, with the rest obtained from reference TRBV7-6 and TRBJ1-1, is as follows: GAGVSQSPRYKVTKRGQDVALRCDPISGHVSLYWYRQALGQGPEFLTYFNYEAQQDKSGLPNDRFSAERPEGSISTLTIQRTEQRDSAMYRCASSLGGTGKGTEAFFGQGTRLTVV.

DNA of the CDR3: TGTGCCAGCAGCAAGGGAGGGGGAGATGAGCAGTTCTTC. It specifies CASSKGGGDEQFF. The J gene is TRBJ2-1, the V gene TRBV21-1; TRBD2 is the table's D call and was not checked against the DNA. TRBV21-1 is shown as a pseudogene. This CDR3 spans 13 amino acids.

The CDR3: CASSLKAPTYNEQFF. The CDR3 coding sequence is TGTGCCAGCAGCTTAAAAGCCCCGACATACAATGAGCAGTTCTTC. J is TRBJ2-1 and V is TRBV7-8, with D unresolved. V was clipped by 2 bases and J by 4 bases, with 12 bases between them. This CDR3 has 15 amino acids. Germline loops: CDR1 SGHVS, CDR2 FQNEAQ.

The chain couples TRBV6-5 to TRBJ2-1; the match to TRBD2 covers 7 bases. The germline V gene has CDR1 MNHEY and CDR2 SVGAGI. The CDR3 consists of 12 residues. With V trimmed by 5 bases and J by 7 bases, 2 bases remained unmatched. As DNA, the CDR3 is TGTGCCAGCAGTCTTAGCGGGAATGAGCAGTTCTTC. It is translated as CASSLSGNEQFF.

The rearrangement links TRBV2 to TRBJ1-2; D is undetermined. Germline V CDR1 and CDR2: SNHLY, FYNNEI. The CDR3 loop spans 14 amino acids. Trimming took off 1 base at V and 2 bases at J, with 8 bases between the two ends. The CDR3: CASSEVAVNYGYTF. The CDR3 DNA follows: TGTGCCAGCAGTGAAGTAGCCGTAAACTATGGCTACACCTTC.

The rearrangement links TRBV9 to TRBJ2-7; no clear D gene. V lost 0 bases to trimming and J lost 0 bases, with 7 bases between them. The germline CDR1 and CDR2 sequences are SGDLS and YYNGEE. CDR3 length: 14 amino acids. The CDR3 DNA reads TGTGCCAGCAGCGTAGGTGGCAACTCCTACGAGCAGTACTTC. This translates into CASSVGGNSYEQYF.

The chain has TRBV7-9 and TRBJ2-1; D call uncertain. Germline-derived CDR1 and CDR2 are SEHNR and FQNEAQ (reference sequence). Trimming took 0 bases from V and 16 from J, leaving 10 bases between them. The CDR3 totals 11 residues. CDR3 DNA sequence: TGTGCCAGCAGCTTAGCCCCCTCTGTTTTCTTC. It translates to CASSLAPSVFF.

The V call is TRBV7-2, the J call TRBJ2-7; TRBD2 matches at 9 bases. V lost 4 bases and J lost 3; bases outside the gene matches: 10. Germline V CDR1 and CDR2: SGHTA, FQGNSA. CDR3 length: 16 amino acids. Here the CDR3 DNA reads TGTGCCAGCAGCTCTACCCCTTATAGCGGGAGCTACGAGCAGTACTTC. Residues: CASSSTPYSGSYEQYF.

The chain couples TRBV20-1 to TRBJ1-1; no firm D call. This CDR3 is 11 amino acids long. Between the trimmed V and J ends, which lost 5 bases and 0 bases, there was a span of 4 bases. CDR1 is DFQATT and CDR2 is SNEGSKA in the germline V gene (reference sequence). CDR3 residues: CSAHVNTEAFF. The CDR3 region has the DNA TGCAGTGCTCATGTGAACACTGAAGCTTTCTTT.

The J gene is TRBJ1-1, the V gene TRBV7-2; D is perhaps TRBD1 (6 bases). The CDR3 runs 16 residues. The V end lost 5 bases, the J end lost 5 bases, and 21 bases lay between the germline ends. Germline CDR1 SGHTA, CDR2 FQGNSA. This CDR3 is CASSPATYGQFTEAFF. In DNA form, the CDR3 reads TGTGCCAGCAGCCCAGCCACCTATGGACAGTTTACTGAAGCTTTCTTT.

The chain carries TRBV4-1 and TRBJ2-5; 9 nucleotides align to TRBD2. Germline CDR1 and CDR2: MGHRA and YSYEKL. With 5 bases clipped from V and 5 bases from J, the junction kept 6 bases outside the gene matches. The CDR3 is 14 amino acids. The CDR3 nucleotides are TGCGCCAGCAGCGTAGGACTAGCGTTGGAGACCCAGTACTTC. It translates to CASSVGLALETQYF.

This rearrangement joins TRBV14 to TRBJ2-7, with 9 bases matching TRBD1. V lost 3 bases and J lost 3; bases outside the gene matches: 3. CDR3 length equals 14 residues. CDR1 SGHDN and CDR2 FVKESK come from the germline V gene. The CDR3 bases are TGTGCCAGCAGCCATGGACAGGGGTTCTACGAGCAGTACTTC. Protein sequence: CASSHGQGFYEQYF.

Remarks on this clone: Within the sample, other DNA sequences also encode this same CDR3. This chain uses TRBV28 with TRBJ2-7; D may be TRBD2 (5 bases). From germline, CDR1 is MDHEN and CDR2 SYDVKM. The ends were cut back, 5 bases at V and 0 bases at J, with 11 bases in the middle. The CDR3 length is 14 residues. The CDR3 sequence: CASSLTGSSYEQYF. The CDR3 region has the DNA TGTGCCAGCAGTCTGACGGGAAGCTCCTACGAGCAGTACTTC.

The rearrangement joins TRBV10-1 to TRBJ2-1; no clear D. The CDR3 runs to 12 residues. In germline, CDR1 is WNHNN, CDR2 SYGVQD (reference sequence). Between the trimmed V and J ends, which lost 3 bases and 3 bases, there was a span of 3 bases. The CDR3, as DNA: TGCGCCAGCAGTGACAACTACAATGAGCAGTTCTTC. Translation: CASSDNYNEQFF.

The genes are TRBV9 and TRBJ1-1; D unclear. The CDR3 totals 13 residues. The germline V and J ends were trimmed by 0 bases and 3 bases, with 6 bases remaining between them. Germline V gene data show CDR1 as SGDLS and CDR2 as YYNGEE. In DNA, the CDR3 is TGTGCCAGCAGCGTAGAAGGAGACACTGAAGCTTTCTTT. It codes for CASSVEGDTEAFF.

The rearrangement links TRBV6-5 to TRBJ1-1; D remains ambiguous. The CDR3 sequence is 11 residues long. CDR1 is MNHEY, CDR2 SVGAGI, per germline. V was pared by 7 bases and J by 4 bases, with 7 bases between. The DNA for the CDR3 is TGTGCCAGCAAGCGAGGCACTGAAGCTTTCTTT. This translates into CASKRGTEAFF.

This clone was observed a single time. A read error may produce the germline difference seen at one junction end. CDR3 sequence (DNA): TGTGTCAGCAGCCAGGGCTTCAGGACTAGCAAAGGCGAGCAGTACTTC. Its protein product is CVSSQGFRTSKGEQYF. This chain links TRBV5-4 with TRBJ2-7, with 8 bases that match TRBD2. Germline V gene sequence: CDR1 SGHNT, CDR2 YYREEE (reference sequence). The CDR3 is 16 residues long.

The CDR3, as DNA: TGCGCCAGCAGCTTGGAGGGGACTAGTGGAAACACCATATATTTT. Its protein is CASSLEGTSGNTIYF. The V gene is TRBV5-1, the J gene TRBJ1-3, with D perhaps TRBD1 (5 bases). The CDR3 extends over 15 amino acids. Germline V gene sequence: CDR1 SGHRS, CDR2 YFSETQ. V dropped 0 bases and J dropped 3 bases, with 10 bases sitting between them.

This clone was seen a single time. This chain uses TRBV9 with TRBJ2-2; D might be TRBD1 (6 bases). This CDR3 comprises 14 residues. The V gene's germline CDR1 is SGDLS and CDR2 YYNGEE. V was trimmed by 3 bases and J by 4 bases, leaving 10 bases between them. CDR3 in amino acids: CASSADSGTGELFF. For the CDR3, the DNA is TGTGCCAGCAGCGCGGACAGTGGCACCGGGGAGCTGTTTTTT. The variable domain in full, completed from reference TRBV9 and TRBJ2-2, reads DSGVTQTPKHLITATGQRVTLRCSPRSGDLSVYWYQQSLDQGLQFLIQYYNGEERAKGNILERFSAQQFPDLHSELNLSSLELGDSALYFCASSADSGTGELFFGEGSRLTVL.

This chain links TRBV19 with TRBJ2-2; D is perhaps TRBD2 (5 bases). Germline CDR1 is LNHDA and CDR2 is SQIVND (reference sequence). Trimming shortened V by 7 bases and J by 2 bases, and 11 bases separated the two germline ends. This CDR3 has 14 residues. CDR3 in amino acids: CASMASPNTGELFF. CDR3 DNA sequence: TGTGCCAGTATGGCTAGCCCTAACACCGGGGAGCTGTTTTTT.

The CDR3 loop is CAWSQTGNTEAFF. The CDR3 DNA follows: TGTGCCTGGAGCCAGACAGGGAACACTGAAGCTTTCTTT. The chain recombines TRBV30 with TRBJ1-1, with a tentative D call TRBD1 (6 bases). Germline lookup yields CDR1 GTSNPN and CDR2 SVGIG (reference sequence). Deletions cut 3 bases from V and 1 base from J, with 9 bases between. The CDR3 runs to 13 residues.

The gene calls are TRBV6-1 and TRBJ2-3; unclear D gene. Germline V CDR1 and CDR2: MNHNS, SASEGT. Trimming left V 1 base short and J 4 bases short, with 3 bases between. CDR3 length equals 12 residues. CDR3 region: CASSEGADTQYF. The DNA of the CDR3 is TGTGCCAGCAGTGAAGGAGCAGATACGCAGTATTTT.

This rearrangement joins TRBV19 to TRBJ1-3; D is unresolved. Between the trimmed V and J ends, which lost 5 bases and 3 bases, there was a span of 14 bases. Looked up from germline, CDR1 is LNHDA and CDR2 is SQIVND (reference sequence). The CDR3 has 15 residues. The CDR3 spells CASSLRQARGNTIYF. CDR3 DNA sequence: TGTGCCAGTAGTCTTCGGCAGGCCCGTGGAAACACCATATATTTT. The whole variable domain, remainder taken from reference TRBV19 and TRBJ1-3, is DGGITQSPKYLFRKEGQNVTLSCEQNLNHDAMYWYRQDPGQGLRLIYYSQIVNDFQKGDIAEGYSVSREKKESFPLTVTSAQKNPTAFYLCASSLRQARGNTIYFGEGSWLTVV.

The chain combines TRBV27 with TRBJ2-1; D is perhaps TRBD2 (6 bases). The V gene lost 2 bases and the J gene lost 7 bases, with 18 bases spanning the gap. The CDR3 consists of 16 residues. The germline V gene has CDR1 MNHEY and CDR2 SMNVEV (reference sequence). The CDR3 DNA follows: TGTGCCAGCAGTTTAAGCAGCTCCGGGACTGAAAATGAGCAGTTCTTC. Translating gives CASSLSSSGTENEQFF.

J is TRBJ2-6 and V is TRBV28; D is unclear. CDR1 and CDR2 from the germline V gene are MDHEN and SYDVKM. The length of the CDR3 is 14 residues. Trimming took 3 bases from V and 0 from J, leaving 3 bases between them. CDR3 region: CASSFYSGANVLTF. The CDR3 region has the DNA TGTGCCAGCAGTTTTTACTCTGGGGCCAACGTCCTGACTTTC.

The chain uses TRBV7-9 and TRBJ2-4, with TRBD2 as a possible D gene (6 bases). This CDR3 is 16 amino acids long. The germline gives CDR1 SEHNR, CDR2 FQNEAQ (reference sequence). With 4 bases removed from V and 5 bases from J, the gap between germline ends came to 18 bases. Written as DNA, the CDR3 is TGTGCCAGCAGCTCGAGGGTGGGAGGCGAAGAAAACATTCAGTACTTC. This sequence encodes CASSSRVGGEENIQYF.